This entry concerns a single TCR beta chain. Germline V gene sequence: CDR1 SQVTM, CDR2 ANQGSEA. The CDR3 spans 12 residues. V dropped 6 bases and J dropped 6 bases, with 12 bases sitting between them. The record originates from a study of technical replicates of blood from several donors. Measured with immunoSEQ multiplex PCR; TCRdb has only the in-frame clones, and not every one. Of roughly 80,000 clones in the sample, 75% to 90% were seen once. J is TRBJ1-5 and V is TRBV29-1; D uncertain. The sequence was collected from a human donor in good health. The sample consisted of T cells isolated from PBMCs. CDR3 bases: TGCAGCGTAAAGGGTGCGGGTCAGCCCCAGCATTTT. It yields the protein CSVKGAGQPQHF. Combining the CDR3 with reference TRBV29-1 and TRBJ1-5 gives the whole variable domain SAVISQKPSRDICQRGTSLTIQCQVDSQVTMMFWYRQQPGQSLTLIATANQGSEATYESGFVIDKFPISRPNLTFSTLTVSNMSPEDSSIYLCSVKGAGQPQHFGDGTRLSIL.